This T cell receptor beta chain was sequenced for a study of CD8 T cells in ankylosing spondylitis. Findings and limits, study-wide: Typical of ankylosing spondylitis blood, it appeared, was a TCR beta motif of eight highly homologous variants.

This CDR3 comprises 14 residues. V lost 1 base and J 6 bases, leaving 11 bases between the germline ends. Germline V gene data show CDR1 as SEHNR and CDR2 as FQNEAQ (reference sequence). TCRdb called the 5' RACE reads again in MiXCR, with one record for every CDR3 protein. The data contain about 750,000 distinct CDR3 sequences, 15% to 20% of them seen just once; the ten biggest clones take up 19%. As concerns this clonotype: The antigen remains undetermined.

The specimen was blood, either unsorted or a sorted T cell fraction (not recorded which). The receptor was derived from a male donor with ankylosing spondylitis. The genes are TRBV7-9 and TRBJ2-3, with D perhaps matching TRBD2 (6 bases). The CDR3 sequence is CASSLDGGQDTQYF. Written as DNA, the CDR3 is TGTGCCAGCAGCTTAGACGGAGGGCAGGATACGCAGTATTTT.